This T cell receptor beta chain came from a study of blood T cell repertoires in COVID-19. The CDR3 consists of 18 residues. Trimming stripped 4 bases from V and 0 bases from J, with 22 bases between. Germline CDR1 reads SGHRS; CDR2 reads YFSETQ. Sequenced by immunoSEQ multiplex PCR; TCRdb stores in-frame clones only, minus some. This repertoire shows hundreds of thousands of clones, 75% to 90% found once; its top ten account for under 3%. The origin of this receptor is a young woman who had recovered from COVID-19. Sequencing input: PBMCs or T cells enriched from blood (not recorded which). The chain combines TRBV5-1 with TRBJ1-1; D might be TRBD1 (6 bases). The CDR3 sequence is CASSQLLPGALMNTEAFF. The CDR3 nucleotides are TGCGCCAGCAGCCAACTCCTCCCAGGGGCTCTTATGAACACTGAAGCTTTCTTT.